These 9 T cell receptor beta chains were sequenced from one sample in a study of PD-L1 blockade in urothelial cancer. Assay: immunoSEQ multiplex PCR; the TCRdb copy retains only in-frame clones and omits some. The table shows just under 50,000 clones, with around four fifths occurring only once. Stated time point: pretreatment peripheral blood. Sequences were derived from PBMCs, sampled around atezolizumab (anti-PD-L1) treatment. The receptors shown here come from a man between 65 and 85 years old with urothelial cancer.

This clone was observed a few times. Written as DNA, the CDR3 is TGTGCCAGCAGTGCAGCTAGCGGGGGGCTATCAGATACGCAGTATTTT. The encoded protein is CASSAASGGLSDTQYF. This chain joins TRBV2 and TRBJ2-3, with 11 bases aligning to TRBD2. Germline V CDR1 and CDR2: SNHLY, FYNNEI. The CDR3 spans 16 residues. V lost 4 bases, J lost 4 bases, and 7 bases stayed unmatched. Based on the CDR3 plus reference TRBV2 and TRBJ2-3, the full variable domain is EPEVTQTPSHQVTQMGQEVILRCVPISNHLYFYWYRQILGQKVEFLVSFYNNEISEKSEIFDDQFSVERPDGSNFTLKIRSTKLEDSAMYFCASSAASGGLSDTQYFGPGTRLTVL.

V usage is TRBV30 and J usage is TRBJ1-2; 9 positions agree with TRBD1. Per germline, CDR1 GTSNPN and CDR2 SVGIG (reference sequence). CDR3 length: 16 residues. V gave up 1 base and J gave up 3 bases; unmatched junction bases: 9. The CDR3 loop is CAWSDSGTGGYYGYTF. In DNA form, the CDR3 reads TGTGCCTGGAGTGACTCAGGAACAGGGGGCTACTATGGCTACACCTTC. The variable domain in full, with the rest retrieved from reference TRBV30 and TRBJ1-2, is SQTIHQWPATLVQPVGSPLSLECTVEGTSNPNLYWYRQAAGRGLQLLFYSVGIGQISSEVPQNLSASRPQDRQFILSSKKLLLSDSGFYLCAWSDSGTGGYYGYTFGSGTRLTVV.

This clone was found once. J is TRBJ1-1 and V is TRBV15; perhaps TRBD1 as D (6 bases). Germline lookup yields CDR1 LNHNV and CDR2 YYDKDF (reference sequence). The CDR3 consists of 17 residues. The ends were cut back, 5 bases at V and 0 bases at J, with 19 bases in the middle. The CDR3 bases are TGTGCCACCAGCTATGATCTCGGACAGTCCATGAACACTGAAGCTTTCTTT. Translated: CATSYDLGQSMNTEAFF.

The CDR3 here is CASSLEPGGNQPQHF. In nucleotides, the CDR3 is TGCGCCAGCAGCTTGGAGCCAGGGGGCAATCAGCCCCAGCATTTT. The chain couples TRBV5-1 to TRBJ1-5; possible D gene TRBD1, 6 bases. CDR3 length: 15 amino acids. CDR1 is SGHRS and CDR2 is YFSETQ in the germline V gene. Trimming took off 0 bases at V and 2 bases at J, with 9 bases between the two ends.

With regard to this clone: One junction end does not reproduce the germline sequence, and a read error may be involved. The genes are TRBV28 and TRBJ2-7; unclear D gene. In germline, CDR1 is MDHEN, CDR2 SYDVKM. The CDR3 has 10 amino acids. The CDR3 DNA is TGTGCCACCAGTCACTACGAGCAGTACTTC. Amino acid sequence: CATSHYEQYF. Combining the CDR3 with reference TRBV28 and TRBJ2-7 gives the whole variable domain DVKVTQSSRYLVKRTGEKVFLECVQDMDHENMFWYRQDPGLGLRLIYFSYDVKMKEKGDIPEGYSVSREKKERFSLILESASTNQTSMYLCATSHYEQYFGPGTRLTVT.

Points on this clone: Additional DNA sequences in this sample encode the identical CDR3. The chain recombines TRBV18 with TRBJ1-5; a weak D match, TRBD1 (5 bases). This CDR3 has 12 residues. Between the trimmed V and J ends, which lost 6 bases and 7 bases, there was a span of 10 bases. Per germline, CDR1 KGHSH and CDR2 LQKENI. CDR3 DNA sequence: TGTGCCAGCTCTACCCAGGGACAGCCCCAGCATTTT. Translated, it gives CASSTQGQPQHF.

This chain uses TRBV11-3 with TRBJ2-3; D is perhaps TRBD1 (5 bases). Deletions cut 3 bases from V and 7 bases from J, with 11 bases between. The length of the CDR3 is 13 residues. Germline CDR1 is SGHNT and CDR2 is YENEEA. The CDR3 here is CASSFQGENTQYF. CDR3 DNA: TGTGCCAGCAGCTTTCAGGGTGAGAATACGCAGTATTTT.

The chain joins TRBV2 to TRBJ2-5, with TRBD2 identical over 8 bases. Germline-derived CDR1 and CDR2 are SNHLY and FYNNEI. V lost 8 bases to trimming and J lost 2 bases; unmatched junction nucleotides: 7. CDR3 length: 14 amino acids. CDR3 nucleotide sequence: TGTGCCAGCCGAAGCGGGAGAGGGCAAGAGACCCAGTACTTC. Translated: CASRSGRGQETQYF.

This clone occurred once. V usage is TRBV19 and J usage is TRBJ2-2; D remains ambiguous. With 10 bases removed from V and 7 bases from J, the gap between germline ends came to 13 bases. In germline, CDR1 is LNHDA, CDR2 SQIVND (reference sequence). This CDR3 has 12 residues. Here the CDR3 reads CATRGFVGELFF. For the CDR3, the DNA is TGTGCCACCCGCGGTTTTGTCGGGGAGCTGTTTTTT.